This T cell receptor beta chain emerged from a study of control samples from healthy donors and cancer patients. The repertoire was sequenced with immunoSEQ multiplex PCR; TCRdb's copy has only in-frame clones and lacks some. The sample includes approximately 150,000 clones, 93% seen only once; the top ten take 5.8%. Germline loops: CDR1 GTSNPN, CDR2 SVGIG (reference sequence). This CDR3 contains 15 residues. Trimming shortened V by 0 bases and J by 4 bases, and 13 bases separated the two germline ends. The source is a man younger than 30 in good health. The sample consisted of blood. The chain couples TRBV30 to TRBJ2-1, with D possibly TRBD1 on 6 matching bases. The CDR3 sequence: CAWSVLLGQYNEQFF. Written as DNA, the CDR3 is TGTGCCTGGAGTGTACTGTTAGGACAGTACAATGAGCAGTTCTTC. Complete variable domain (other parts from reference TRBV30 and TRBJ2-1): SQTIHQWPATLVQPVGSPLSLECTVEGTSNPNLYWYRQAAGRGLQLLFYSVGIGQISSEVPQNLSASRPQDRQFILSSKKLLLSDSGFYLCAWSVLLGQYNEQFFGPGTRLTVL.